The source of this TCR beta chain is a study of T cells after yellow fever vaccination. The study's findings and limits: Clonotype sharing between CD4 and CD8 compartments was small. Subsequent booster samples again held most clones from primary vaccination (more than 95% CD4, 88% CD8).

One entry per CDR3 protein, called by TCRdb with MiXCR from the 5' RACE reads. The table lists about 340,000 distinct CDR3 sequences, around 13% of them singletons. Germline CDR1 SGHAT, CDR2 FQNNGV. The CDR3 covers 14 residues. V lost 0 bases and J lost 6, with 10 bases in between. Turning to this clonotype: The antigen is undetermined.

The chain uses TRBV11-2 and TRBJ2-3; no clear D gene. The sample here was CD4+ T cells sorted from PBMCs, taken 15 days after the yellow fever booster vaccination. This TCR came from a man younger than 35 who received the YFV17D yellow fever vaccine. The CDR3 is CASSLDQLPDTQYF. The CDR3 nucleotides read TGTGCCAGCAGCTTAGATCAGTTGCCGGATACGCAGTATTTT.